This T cell receptor beta chain was identified in a study of blood T cells in healthy people across ages. Study information: Per two T cells, template switching captured roughly one barcoded beta molecule.

The authors ran a second PCR of about 6 to 11 cycles using a sample-barcoded 5' primer and a J-beta primer mix. Using its own MiXCR run on the 5' RACE reads, TCRdb lists one record per CDR3 protein. The sample has hundreds of thousands of distinct CDR3 sequences; around 46% are singletons. This CDR3 has 15 amino acids. The germline V gene encodes CDR1 SGHTA and CDR2 FQGNSA. V lost 5 bases and J 6 bases, leaving 17 bases between the germline ends. This receptor was taken from a woman aged 60-75 years in good health. The rearrangement joins TRBV7-2 to TRBJ2-1; D unresolved. Sequenced input: blood. The CDR3 DNA reads TGTGCCAGCAGCCCGGGTTCAGCCTATCCCAATGAGCAGTTCTTC. Its translation: CASSPGSAYPNEQFF.